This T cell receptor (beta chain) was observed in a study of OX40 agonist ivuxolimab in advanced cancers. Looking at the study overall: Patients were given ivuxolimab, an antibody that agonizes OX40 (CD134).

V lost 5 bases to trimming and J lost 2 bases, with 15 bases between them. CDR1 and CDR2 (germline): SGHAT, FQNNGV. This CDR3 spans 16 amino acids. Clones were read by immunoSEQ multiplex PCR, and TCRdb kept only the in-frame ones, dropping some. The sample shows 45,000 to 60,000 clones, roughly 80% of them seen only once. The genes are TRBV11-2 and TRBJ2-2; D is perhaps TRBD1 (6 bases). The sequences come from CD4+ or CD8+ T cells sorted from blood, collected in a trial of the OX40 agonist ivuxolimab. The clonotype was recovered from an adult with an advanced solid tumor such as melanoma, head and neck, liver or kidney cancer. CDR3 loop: CASSRPAQGNTGELFF. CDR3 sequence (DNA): TGTGCCAGCAGCCGTCCAGCACAGGGAAACACCGGGGAGCTGTTTTTT.